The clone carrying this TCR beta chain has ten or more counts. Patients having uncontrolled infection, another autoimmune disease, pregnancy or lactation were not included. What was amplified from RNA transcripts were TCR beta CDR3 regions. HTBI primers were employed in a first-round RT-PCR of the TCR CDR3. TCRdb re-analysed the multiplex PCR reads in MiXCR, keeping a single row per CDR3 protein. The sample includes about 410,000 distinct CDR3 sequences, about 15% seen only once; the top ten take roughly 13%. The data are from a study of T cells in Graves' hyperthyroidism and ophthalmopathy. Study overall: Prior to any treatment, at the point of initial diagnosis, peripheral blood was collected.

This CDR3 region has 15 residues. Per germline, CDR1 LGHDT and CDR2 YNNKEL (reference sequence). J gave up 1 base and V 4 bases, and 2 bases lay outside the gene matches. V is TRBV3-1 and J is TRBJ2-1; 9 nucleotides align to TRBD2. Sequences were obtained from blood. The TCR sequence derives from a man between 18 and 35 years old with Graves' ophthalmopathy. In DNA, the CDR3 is TGTGCCAGCAGCCCGACTAGCGGATCCTACAATGAGCAGTTCTTC. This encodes CASSPTSGSYNEQFF.